These 24 T cell receptor beta chains were sequenced from one sample in a study of tumor-infiltrating lymphocytes in primary liver carcinoma. cDNA specific to TCR beta was made from 500 ng of total RNA, with a constant-region primer employed for priming. Slightly modified ARM-PCR served as the procedure for the TCR beta libraries. These libraries came from three rounds of nested multiplex PCR. Two initial PCR rounds of around 10 cycles each paired TRBV1-TRBV30 forward primers with a C-beta reverse primer. MiXCR, run by TCRdb on the multiplex PCR reads, gives a single entry per CDR3 protein. The sample yields almost 200,000 distinct CDR3 sequences, less than 75% seen once. RNA isolated from unsorted whole blood supplied the blood RNA, with germline DNA also extracted. The sequencing sample was made of peripheral blood. All receptors derive from a woman aged 60-75 years with primary liver carcinoma and hepatitis B virus infection.

This clonotype appeared many times. The rearrangement links TRBV6-1 to TRBJ2-4; D is possibly TRBD1 (6 bases). CDR3 length equals 15 residues. Trimming shortened V by 2 bases and J by 3 bases, and 11 bases separated the two germline ends. CDR1 is MNHNS, CDR2 SASEGT, per germline. The CDR3 loop is CASSESGADKNIQYF. CDR3 nucleotide sequence: TGTGCCAGCAGTGAATCAGGGGCAGACAAAAACATTCAGTACTTC.

The CDR3 reads CAWSGEPNGYTF. In nucleotides, the CDR3 is TGTGCCTGGAGTGGGGAGCCCAATGGCTACACCTTC. This chain joins TRBV30 and TRBJ1-2; D gene ambiguous. V lost 1 base, J lost 6 bases, and 9 bases lay in between. This CDR3 has 12 amino acids. Germline-derived CDR1 and CDR2 are GTSNPN and SVGIG (reference sequence).

The table lists this clonotype with a few counts. V gene TRBV5-1 combines with J gene TRBJ2-7; 9 nucleotides match TRBD1. This CDR3 comprises 16 residues. After removal of 4 bases from V and 5 bases from J, the junction contained 13 bases not matched to a gene. The germline V gene has CDR1 SGHRS and CDR2 YFSETQ. The CDR3 sequence: CASSRRTGTGTNEQYF. The DNA for the CDR3 is TGCGCCAGCAGCAGACGAACCGGGACAGGGACCAACGAGCAGTACTTC.

This clonotype was found once. A read error may produce the germline difference seen at one junction end. This chain's CDR3 is CASSRGFRGQETQHF. For the CDR3, the DNA is TGTGCCAGCAGCAGGGGTTTCCGGGGCCAAGAGACCCAACACTTC. The chain carries TRBV11-1 and TRBJ2-5; D may be TRBD1 or TRBD2 (5 bases each). CDR1 and CDR2 from the germline V gene are SGHAT and FQDESV (reference sequence). The CDR3 is 15 amino acids.

V and J are TRBV15 and TRBJ2-7; 8 bases fit TRBD2. This CDR3 is 17 amino acids long. Per the germline V gene, CDR1 is LNHNV and CDR2 is YYDKDF (reference sequence). V shed 3 bases and J 1 base; nucleotides not matched to a gene: 11. The CDR3 nucleotides are TGTGCCACCAGCAGCCCCTTAGAGCGGGAGAAGTCCTACGAGCAGTACTTC. Translation gives CATSSPLEREKSYEQYF.

This clonotype was observed a few times. This rearrangement joins TRBV6-1 to TRBJ2-3; TRBD2 matches at 7 bases. V lost 7 bases, J lost 4 bases, and 8 bases stayed unmatched. This CDR3 region has 14 residues. Germline-derived CDR1 and CDR2 are MNHNS and SASEGT. CDR3 DNA sequence: TGTGCCAGCACAGGACTAGGAGTATCAGATACGCAGTATTTT. It specifies CASTGLGVSDTQYF.

This clonotype was seen many times. The V and J genes are TRBV29-1 and TRBJ2-7; TRBD1 matches at 7 bases. The CDR3 totals 13 residues. V lost 5 bases to trimming and J lost 5 bases; unmatched junction nucleotides: 9. The V gene's germline CDR1 is SQVTM and CDR2 ANQGSEA. Here the CDR3 DNA reads TGCAGCGTTTCGCCCAGGGGGTTTCACGAGCAGTACTTC. It is translated as CSVSPRGFHEQYF.

Points on this clonotype: A much larger clone differs by one base, so this may be a read error. The chain employs TRBV6-1 and TRBJ1-2; maybe TRBD1 (6 bases). This CDR3 is built from 13 residues. V was cut by 4 bases and J by 10 bases, with 16 bases left in between. CDR1 is MNHNS and CDR2 is SASEGT in the germline V gene. DNA for the CDR3: TGTGCCAGCAGTGGAACAGGGACACGGTCCTACACCTTC. Translated: CASSGTGTRSYTF.

Details on this clonotype: The junction departs from the called germline gene at one end, perhaps through a read error. The gene calls are TRBV10-3 and TRBJ2-1; 7 nucleotides line up with TRBD1. The CDR3 contains 13 residues. Germline CDR1 and CDR2: ENHRY and SYGVKD. The DNA for the CDR3 is TGTGCCATCAGTATCCGACAGGGAAATGGGCAGTTCTTC. It encodes CAISIRQGNGQFF.

The rearrangement links TRBV11-2 to TRBJ2-7; D is ambiguous. The germline CDR1 and CDR2 sequences are SGHAT and FQNNGV. The CDR3 sequence is 13 residues long. The ends were cut back, 4 bases at V and 4 bases at J, with 11 bases in the middle. The CDR3 region has the DNA TGTGCCAGCAGCTCCAATGTTCAGTACGAGCAGTACTTC. Translation: CASSSNVQYEQYF.

This clonotype turned up a few times. The chain has TRBV5-5 and TRBJ1-2, with TRBD1 as a possible D gene (5 bases). Germline CDR1 reads SGHKS; CDR2 reads YYEKEE (reference sequence). The length of the CDR3 is 13 residues. Between the trimmed V and J ends, which lost 0 bases and 10 bases, there was a span of 13 bases. CDR3 sequence: CASSLAGRLDYTF. The CDR3 bases are TGTGCCAGCAGCTTGGCAGGGCGCCTGGACTACACCTTC.

The chain is built from TRBV6-1 and TRBJ2-3; TRBD1 aligns across 7 bases. The ends lost 2 bases at V and 2 bases at J; junction bases unmatched: 4. CDR1 and CDR2 from the germline V gene are MNHNS and SASEGT. The CDR3 extends over 15 amino acids. The CDR3 coding sequence is TGTGCCAGCAGTGAACACAGGGGTCCCACAGATACGCAGTATTTT. This codes for CASSEHRGPTDTQYF.

This clonotype occurred a few times. The chain links TRBV5-1 to TRBJ2-1, with TRBD1 identical over 7 bases. Trimming took 6 bases from V and 7 from J; bases not matched to a gene: 13. CDR3 length: 15 residues. Germline lookup yields CDR1 SGHRS and CDR2 YFSETQ. CDR3 in DNA: TGCGCCAGCACCGACCTGAGACAGGGTAGGAATGAGCAGTTCTTC. Translated: CASTDLRQGRNEQFF.

Here the CDR3 DNA reads TGTGCCAGCAACGACAACACAAGGATGCAGTACTTC. It is translated as CASNDNTRMQYF. The chain recombines TRBV28 with TRBJ2-7; D is unclear. Germline V CDR1 and CDR2: MDHEN, SYDVKM. The CDR3 is 12 amino acids. V lost 7 bases and J 9 bases, leaving 16 bases between the germline ends.

Comments on this clonotype: At one end, the junction sequence differs from germline, possibly due to a read error. The chain uses TRBV11-1 and TRBJ2-3, with unresolved D. The V gene's germline CDR1 is SGHAT and CDR2 FQDESV (reference sequence). This CDR3 has 11 residues. Here the CDR3 DNA reads TGTGCCAGCACGAACGCGGATACGCAGTGTTTT. Protein product: CASTNADTQCF.

With respect to this clonotype: A junction boundary mismatches the germline segment, possibly from a read error. The J gene is TRBJ2-5, the V gene TRBV4-1, with D unresolved. This CDR3 contains 12 residues. The germline CDR1 and CDR2 sequences are MGHRA and YSYEKL. CDR3 DNA: TGCGTCAGCTTATCTACGGATGAGACCCAGTACTTC. This codes for CVSLSTDETQYF.

This chain joins TRBV28 and TRBJ1-5; TRBD1 matches 7 bases. Trimming cost V 6 bases and J 6 bases; bases outside gene matches: 8. CDR3 length equals 14 residues. Germline CDR1 MDHEN, CDR2 SYDVKM. CDR3 sequence reads: CASSGTEKIQPQHF. DNA of the CDR3: TGTGCCAGCAGCGGGACAGAGAAGATTCAGCCCCAGCATTTT.

To note about this clonotype: This sequence may be a read error, since a much larger clone differs from it by one base. The chain joins TRBV5-4 to TRBJ2-5; D gene ambiguous. This CDR3 has 13 amino acids. The germline V gene has CDR1 SGHNT and CDR2 YYREEE (reference sequence). Trimming pared 0 bases from V and 5 bases from J, leaving 8 bases between. This chain's CDR3 is CASSLVGDETQYF. DNA for the CDR3: TGTGCCAGCAGCTTGGTTGGGGATGAGACCCAGTACTTC.

The gene calls are TRBV6-1 and TRBJ2-2, with 7 bases lining up with TRBD2. The CDR3 totals 14 residues. J lost 6 bases, V lost 5 bases, and 6 bases had no gene match. Per germline, CDR1 MNHNS and CDR2 SASEGT. Written as DNA, the CDR3 is TGTGCCAGCAGTCCTGGACTAGACGCCGGGGAGCTGTTTTTT. Protein sequence: CASSPGLDAGELFF.

This clonotype has a count of ten or more. The chain has TRBV6-6 and TRBJ2-1, with 11 bases aligning to TRBD2. The trim removed 11 bases at V and 10 bases at J, leaving 10 bases unmatched. CDR1 is MNHNY and CDR2 is SVGAGI in the germline V gene (reference sequence). This CDR3 has 13 amino acids. The CDR3 region has the DNA TGTGCCTCTAAGCGGGGACTAGCGGACGAGCAGTTCTTC. This encodes CASKRGLADEQFF.

This clonotype appeared a few times. The chain carries TRBV10-2 and TRBJ2-1; 8 nucleotides match TRBD1. This CDR3 contains 14 residues. Trimming took 3 bases from V and 4 from J; bases not matched to a gene: 2. Germline CDR1 is WSHSY and CDR2 is SAAADI. CDR3 protein: CASSDRQGYNEQFF. In nucleotides, the CDR3 is TGCGCCAGCAGTGACAGACAGGGGTACAATGAGCAGTTCTTC.

Of note for this clonotype: This may be a read error, as it is one base from a much larger clone. The genes are TRBV4-2 and TRBJ2-1, with 9 nucleotides matching TRBD2. Germline V gene lookup returns CDR1 LGHNA and CDR2 YNFKEQ. This CDR3 region has 16 residues. V shed 0 bases, J shed 9 bases, and the junction held 9 bases outside the gene matches. The CDR3 reads CASSQDAGGLLFEQFF. The CDR3 DNA reads as TGTGCCAGCAGCCAAGATGCGGGAGGGCTCCTTTTTGAGCAGTTCTTC.

Points on this clonotype: Compared with germline, one end of the junction differs, possibly owing to a read error. The gene calls are TRBV5-1 and TRBJ2-4; 7 positions agree with TRBD2. The CDR3 length is 16 residues. Looked up from germline, CDR1 is SGHRS and CDR2 is YFSETQ. In DNA, the CDR3 is TGCGCCAGCAGCCCGCAGAGCGGGATACCCAAAAATATTCAGTACTTC. Protein product: CASSPQSGIPKNIQYF.

To note about this clonotype: This may be a read error, as it is one base from a much larger clone. The chain links TRBV6-1 to TRBJ2-7, with 9 bases fitting TRBD1. CDR3 length: 15 amino acids. Germline V CDR1 and CDR2: MNHNS, SASEGT. The CDR3 loop reads CANSVGPGQGYEQYF. CDR3 coding DNA: TGTGCCAACAGTGTAGGGCCGGGACAGGGCTACGAGCAGTACTTC.